This entry is about one TCR beta chain. The antigen remains unidentified. The CDR3 covers 14 residues. Germline CDR1 reads MNHNY; CDR2 reads SVGAGI (reference sequence). V lost 0 bases to trimming and J lost 3 bases, with 8 bases between them. While the first cohort had 700 or so subjects, the donors belonged to the separate validation cohort of 120 subjects. These data come from a study of cytomegalovirus exposure and HLA in healthy donors. Assay: immunoSEQ multiplex PCR; the TCRdb copy retains only in-frame clones and omits some. The sample records about 220,000 clones, about nine tenths being singletons. Study-level findings and limits: A classifier reportedly called cytomegalovirus status with high sensitivity and specificity.

The gene calls are TRBV6-6 and TRBJ1-1; D gene ambiguous. Sequencing was done on a sample of PBMCs. This TCR derives from a young woman in good health and CMV-seronegative. The CDR3 DNA follows: TGTGCCAGCAGTTACTCGAGAGTAGACACTGAAGCTTTCTTT. Its translation is CASSYSRVDTEAFF.